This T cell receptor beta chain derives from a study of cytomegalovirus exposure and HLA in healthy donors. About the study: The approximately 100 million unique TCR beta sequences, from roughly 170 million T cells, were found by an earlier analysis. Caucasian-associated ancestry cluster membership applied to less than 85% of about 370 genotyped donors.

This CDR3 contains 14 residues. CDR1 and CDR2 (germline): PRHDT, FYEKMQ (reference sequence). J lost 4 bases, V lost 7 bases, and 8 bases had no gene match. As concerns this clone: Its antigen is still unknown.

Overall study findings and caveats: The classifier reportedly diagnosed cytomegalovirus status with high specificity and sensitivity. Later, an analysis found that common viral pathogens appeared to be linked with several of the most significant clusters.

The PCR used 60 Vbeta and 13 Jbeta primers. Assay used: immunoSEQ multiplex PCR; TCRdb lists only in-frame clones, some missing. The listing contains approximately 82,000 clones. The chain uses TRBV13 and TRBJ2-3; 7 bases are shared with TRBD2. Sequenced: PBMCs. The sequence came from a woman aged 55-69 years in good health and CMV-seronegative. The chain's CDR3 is CASKPEAGADTQYF. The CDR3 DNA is TGTGCCAGCAAGCCCGAGGCGGGAGCAGATACGCAGTATTTT.